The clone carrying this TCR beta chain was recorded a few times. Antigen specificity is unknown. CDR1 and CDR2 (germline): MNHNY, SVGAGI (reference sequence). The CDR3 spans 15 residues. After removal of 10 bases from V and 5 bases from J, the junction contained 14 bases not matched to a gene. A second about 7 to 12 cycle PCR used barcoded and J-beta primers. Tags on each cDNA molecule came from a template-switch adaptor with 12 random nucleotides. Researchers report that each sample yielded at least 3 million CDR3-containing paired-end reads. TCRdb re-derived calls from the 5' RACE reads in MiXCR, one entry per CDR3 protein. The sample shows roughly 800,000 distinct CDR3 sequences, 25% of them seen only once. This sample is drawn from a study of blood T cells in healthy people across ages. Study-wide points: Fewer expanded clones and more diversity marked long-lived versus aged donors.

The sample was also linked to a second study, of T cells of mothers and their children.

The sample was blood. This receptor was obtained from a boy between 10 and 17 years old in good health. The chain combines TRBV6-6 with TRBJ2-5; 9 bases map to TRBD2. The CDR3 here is CATNRVAGELETQYF. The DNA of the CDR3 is TGTGCCACAAACAGGGTAGCGGGAGAGTTGGAGACCCAGTACTTC.